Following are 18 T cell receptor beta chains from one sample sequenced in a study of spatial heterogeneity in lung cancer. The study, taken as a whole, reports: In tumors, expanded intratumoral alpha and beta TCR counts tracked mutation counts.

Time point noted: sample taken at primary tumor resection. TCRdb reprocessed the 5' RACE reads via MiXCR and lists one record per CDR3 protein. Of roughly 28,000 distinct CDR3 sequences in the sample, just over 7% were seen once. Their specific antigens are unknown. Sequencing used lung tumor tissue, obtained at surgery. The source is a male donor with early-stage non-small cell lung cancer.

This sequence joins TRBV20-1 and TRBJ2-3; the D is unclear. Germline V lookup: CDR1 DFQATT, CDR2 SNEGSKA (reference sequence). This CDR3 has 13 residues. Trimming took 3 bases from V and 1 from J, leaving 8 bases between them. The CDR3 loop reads CSASATGTDTQYF. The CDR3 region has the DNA TGCAGTGCTAGCGCGACTGGCACAGATACGCAGTATTTT.

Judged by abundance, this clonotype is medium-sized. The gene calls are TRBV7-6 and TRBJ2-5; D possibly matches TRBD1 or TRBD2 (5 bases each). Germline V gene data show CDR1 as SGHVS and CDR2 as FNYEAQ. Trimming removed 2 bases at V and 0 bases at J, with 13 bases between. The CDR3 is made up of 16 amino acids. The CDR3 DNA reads TGTGCCAGCAGCTTATCCCGGGGACGGAACCAAGAGACCCAGTACTTC. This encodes CASSLSRGRNQETQYF.

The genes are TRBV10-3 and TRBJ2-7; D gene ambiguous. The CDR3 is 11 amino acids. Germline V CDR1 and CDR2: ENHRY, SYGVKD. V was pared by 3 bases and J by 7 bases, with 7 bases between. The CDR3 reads CAISERLEQYF. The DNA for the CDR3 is TGTGCCATCAGTGAACGCCTAGAGCAGTACTTC.

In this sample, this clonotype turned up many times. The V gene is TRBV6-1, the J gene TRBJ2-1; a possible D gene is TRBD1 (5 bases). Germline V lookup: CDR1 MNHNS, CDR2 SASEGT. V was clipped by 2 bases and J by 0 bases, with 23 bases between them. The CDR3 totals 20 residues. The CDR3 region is CASSERVRWGSWSSYNEQFF. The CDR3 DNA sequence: TGTGCCAGCAGTGAAAGGGTTCGTTGGGGCTCCTGGAGCTCCTACAATGAGCAGTTCTTC.

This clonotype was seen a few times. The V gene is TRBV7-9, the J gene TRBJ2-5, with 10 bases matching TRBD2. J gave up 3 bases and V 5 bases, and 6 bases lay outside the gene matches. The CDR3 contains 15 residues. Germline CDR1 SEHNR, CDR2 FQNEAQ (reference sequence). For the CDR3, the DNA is TGTGCCAGCAGCCTAAGCGGGGGGGCCGAAGAGACCCAGTACTTC. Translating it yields CASSLSGGAEETQYF.

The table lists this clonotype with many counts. The CDR3 bases are TGTGCCAGCAGGGGAACCTACAATGAGCAGTTCTTC. This sequence encodes CASRGTYNEQFF. The gene calls are TRBV6-5 and TRBJ2-1; D is unresolved. V dropped 6 bases and J dropped 2 bases, with 5 bases sitting between them. This CDR3 is 12 amino acids long. Germline CDR1 MNHEY, CDR2 SVGAGI.

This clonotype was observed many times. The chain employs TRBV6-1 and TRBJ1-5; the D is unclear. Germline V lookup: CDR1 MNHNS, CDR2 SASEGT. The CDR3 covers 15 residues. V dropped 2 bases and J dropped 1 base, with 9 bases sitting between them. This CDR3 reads CASSELGRSNQPQHF. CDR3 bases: TGTGCCAGCAGTGAATTAGGTAGGAGCAATCAGCCCCAGCATTTT.

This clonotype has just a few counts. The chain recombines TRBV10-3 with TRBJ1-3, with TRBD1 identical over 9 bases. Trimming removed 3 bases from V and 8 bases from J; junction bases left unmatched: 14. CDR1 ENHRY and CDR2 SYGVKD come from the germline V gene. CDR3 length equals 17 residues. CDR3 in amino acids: CAISDTTQGALGDTIYF. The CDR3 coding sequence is TGTGCCATCAGTGATACTACACAGGGGGCCCTCGGGGACACCATATATTTT.

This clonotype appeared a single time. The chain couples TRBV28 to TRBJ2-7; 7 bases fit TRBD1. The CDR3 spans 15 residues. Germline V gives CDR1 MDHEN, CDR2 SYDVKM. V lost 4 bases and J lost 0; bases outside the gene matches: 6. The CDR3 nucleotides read TGTGCCAGCAGTTCCCCGACAGGGAGCTCCTACGAGCAGTACTTC. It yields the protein CASSSPTGSSYEQYF.

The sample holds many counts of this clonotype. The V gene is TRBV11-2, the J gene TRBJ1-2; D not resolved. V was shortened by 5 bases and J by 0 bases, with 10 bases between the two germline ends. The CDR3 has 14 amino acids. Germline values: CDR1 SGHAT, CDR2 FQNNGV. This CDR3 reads CASSAQQANYGYTF. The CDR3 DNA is TGTGCCAGCAGCGCGCAGCAGGCTAACTATGGCTACACCTTC. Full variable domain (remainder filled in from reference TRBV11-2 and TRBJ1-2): EAGVAQSPRYKIIEKRQSVAFWCNPISGHATLYWYQQILGQGPKLLIQFQNNGVVDDSQLPKDRFSAERLKGVDSTLKIQPAKLEDSAVYLCASSAQQANYGYTFGSGTRLTVV.

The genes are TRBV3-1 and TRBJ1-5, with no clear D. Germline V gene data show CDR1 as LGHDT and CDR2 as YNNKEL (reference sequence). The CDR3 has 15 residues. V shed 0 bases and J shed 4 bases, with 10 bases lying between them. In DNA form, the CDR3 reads TGTGCCAGCAGCCAAGATCTCCAGAGTAATCAGCCCCAGCATTTT. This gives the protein CASSQDLQSNQPQHF.

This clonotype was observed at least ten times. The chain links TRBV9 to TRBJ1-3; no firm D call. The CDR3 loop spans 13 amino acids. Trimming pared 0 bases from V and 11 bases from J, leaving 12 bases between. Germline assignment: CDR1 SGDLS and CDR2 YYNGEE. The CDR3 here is CASSVESGRPIYF. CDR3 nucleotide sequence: TGTGCCAGCAGCGTAGAGTCCGGGAGGCCCATATATTTT.

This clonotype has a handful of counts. Here the CDR3 DNA reads TGTGCCTGGAGTGGGGGCTCCGGAGCTAGAACAGATACGCAGTATTTT. Residues: CAWSGGSGARTDTQYF. This chain uses TRBV30 with TRBJ2-3; TRBD1 might be the D (5 bases). Trimming took off 1 base at V and 3 bases at J, with 17 bases between the two ends. This CDR3 is 16 amino acids long. The V gene's germline CDR1 is GTSNPN and CDR2 SVGIG (reference sequence).

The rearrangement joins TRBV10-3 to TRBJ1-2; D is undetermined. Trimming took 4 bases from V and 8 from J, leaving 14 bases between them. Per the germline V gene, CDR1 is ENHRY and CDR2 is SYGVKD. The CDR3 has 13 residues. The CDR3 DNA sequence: TGTGCCATCAGTGTTTTAGTCGGTGGCGGCTACACCTTC. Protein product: CAISVLVGGGYTF.

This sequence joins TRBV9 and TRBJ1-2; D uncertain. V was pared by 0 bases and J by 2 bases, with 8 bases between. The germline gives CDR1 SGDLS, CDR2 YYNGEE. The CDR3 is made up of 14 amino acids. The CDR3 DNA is TGTGCCAGCAGCGTAGGTCCAGTGAACTATGGCTACACCTTC. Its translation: CASSVGPVNYGYTF.

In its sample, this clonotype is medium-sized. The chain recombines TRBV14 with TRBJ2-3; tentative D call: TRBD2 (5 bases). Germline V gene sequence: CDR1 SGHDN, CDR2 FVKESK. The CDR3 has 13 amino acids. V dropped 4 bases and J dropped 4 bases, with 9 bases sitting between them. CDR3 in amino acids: CASSRTYADTQYF. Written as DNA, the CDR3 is TGTGCCAGCAGCCGGACTTACGCAGATACGCAGTATTTT. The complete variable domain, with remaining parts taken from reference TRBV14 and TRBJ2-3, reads EAGVTQFPSHSVIEKGQTVTLRCDPISGHDNLYWYRRVMGKEIKFLLHFVKESKQDESGMPNNRFLAERTGGTYSTLKVQPAELEDSGVYFCASSRTYADTQYFGPGTRLTVL.

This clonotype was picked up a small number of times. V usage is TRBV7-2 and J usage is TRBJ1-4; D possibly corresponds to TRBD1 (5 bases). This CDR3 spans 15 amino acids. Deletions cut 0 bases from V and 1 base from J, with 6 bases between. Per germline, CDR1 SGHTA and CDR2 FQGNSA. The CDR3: CASSLARGTNEKLFF. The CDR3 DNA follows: TGTGCCAGCAGCTTAGCAAGGGGAACTAATGAAAAACTGTTTTTT.

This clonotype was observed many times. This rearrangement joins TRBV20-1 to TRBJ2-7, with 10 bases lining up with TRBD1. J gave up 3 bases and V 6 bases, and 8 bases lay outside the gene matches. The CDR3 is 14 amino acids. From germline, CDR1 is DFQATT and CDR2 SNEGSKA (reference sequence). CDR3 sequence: CSARAGQGYYEQYF. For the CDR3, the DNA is TGCAGTGCCCGGGCGGGACAGGGGTACTACGAGCAGTACTTC.